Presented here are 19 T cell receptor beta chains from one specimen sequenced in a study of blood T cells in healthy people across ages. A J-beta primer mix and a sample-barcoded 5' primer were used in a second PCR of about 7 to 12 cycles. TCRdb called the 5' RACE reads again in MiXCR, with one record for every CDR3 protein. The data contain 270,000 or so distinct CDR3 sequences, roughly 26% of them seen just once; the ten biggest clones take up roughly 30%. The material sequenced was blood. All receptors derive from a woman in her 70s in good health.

For the CDR3, the DNA is TGTGCCAGCAGCCTCAAGGGCGAGCAGTACTTC. It yields the protein CASSLKGEQYF. This chain uses TRBV5-5 with TRBJ2-7, with no clear D. CDR3 length: 11 residues. CDR1 SGHKS and CDR2 YYEKEE come from the germline V gene (reference sequence). Trimming pared 4 bases from V and 6 bases from J, leaving 8 bases between.

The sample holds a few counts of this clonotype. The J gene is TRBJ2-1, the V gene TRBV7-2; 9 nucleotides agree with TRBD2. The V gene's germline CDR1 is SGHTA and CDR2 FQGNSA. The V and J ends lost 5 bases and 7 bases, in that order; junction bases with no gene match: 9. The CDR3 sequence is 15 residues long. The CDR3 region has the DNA TGTGCCAGCAGCCGCGGGACTAGCATCAAGAATGAGCAGTTCTTC. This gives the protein CASSRGTSIKNEQFF.

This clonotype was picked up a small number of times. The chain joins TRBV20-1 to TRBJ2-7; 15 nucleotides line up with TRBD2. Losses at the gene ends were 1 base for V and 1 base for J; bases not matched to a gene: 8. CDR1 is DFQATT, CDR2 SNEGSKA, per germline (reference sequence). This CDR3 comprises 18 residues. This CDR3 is CSARVVGLAGGDSYEQYF. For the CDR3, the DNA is TGCAGTGCTAGAGTAGTAGGACTAGCGGGAGGGGATTCCTACGAGCAGTACTTC.

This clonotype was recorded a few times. The CDR3 loop reads CASSPRGASYNEQFF. For the CDR3, the DNA is TGTGCCAGCAGCCCCCGGGGGGCATCCTACAATGAGCAGTTCTTC. The chain employs TRBV7-8 and TRBJ2-1; possibly TRBD2 for D (7 bases). This CDR3 contains 15 residues. V gave up 5 bases and J gave up 1 base, with 12 bases separating them. Germline V gene sequence: CDR1 SGHVS, CDR2 FQNEAQ.

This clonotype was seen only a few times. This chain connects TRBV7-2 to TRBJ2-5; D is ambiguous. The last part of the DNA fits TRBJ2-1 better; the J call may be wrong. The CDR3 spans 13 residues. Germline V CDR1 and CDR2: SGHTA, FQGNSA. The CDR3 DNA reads TGTGCCAGCAGCTTAGCGTACGTAGGTGAGCAGTTCTTC. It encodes CASSLAYVGEQFF.

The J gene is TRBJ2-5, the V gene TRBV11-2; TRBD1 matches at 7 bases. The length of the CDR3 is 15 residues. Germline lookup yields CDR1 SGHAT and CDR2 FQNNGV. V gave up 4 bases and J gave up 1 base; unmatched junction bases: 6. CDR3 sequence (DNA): TGTGCCAGCAGCTGGAGAGGGACAGCCCAAGAGACCCAGTACTTC. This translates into CASSWRGTAQETQYF.

Here the CDR3 reads CASKSAYEQYF. CDR3 in DNA: TGTGCCAGCAAGTCCGCCTACGAGCAGTACTTC. The chain recombines TRBV7-2 with TRBJ2-7; D is uncertain. Per germline, CDR1 SGHTA and CDR2 FQGNSA. CDR3 length: 11 residues. The V gene lost 7 bases and the J gene lost 2 bases, with 6 bases spanning the gap.

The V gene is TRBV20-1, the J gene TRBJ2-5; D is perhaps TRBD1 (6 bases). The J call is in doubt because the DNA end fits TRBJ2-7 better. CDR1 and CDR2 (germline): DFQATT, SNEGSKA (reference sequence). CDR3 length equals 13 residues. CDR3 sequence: CSASVGHIHEQYF. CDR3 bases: TGCAGTGCTAGTGTGGGACACATCCACGAGCAGTACTTC.

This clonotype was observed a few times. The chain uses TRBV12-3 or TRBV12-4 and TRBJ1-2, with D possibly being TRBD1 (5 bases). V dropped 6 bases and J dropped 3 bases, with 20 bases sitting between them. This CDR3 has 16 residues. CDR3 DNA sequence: TGTGCCAGCAGCCCGACGAGCGGGGGAGTTGACTATGGCTACACCTTC. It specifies CASSPTSGGVDYGYTF.

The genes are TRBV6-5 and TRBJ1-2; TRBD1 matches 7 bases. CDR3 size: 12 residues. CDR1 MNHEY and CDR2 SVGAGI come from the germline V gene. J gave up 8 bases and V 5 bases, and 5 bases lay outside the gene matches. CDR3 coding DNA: TGTGCCAGCAGTCTACAGGGGTTAGGCTACACCTTC. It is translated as CASSLQGLGYTF.

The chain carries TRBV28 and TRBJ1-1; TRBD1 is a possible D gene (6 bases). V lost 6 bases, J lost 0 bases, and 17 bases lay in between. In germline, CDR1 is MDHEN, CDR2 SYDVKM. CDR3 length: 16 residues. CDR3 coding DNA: TGTGCCAGCAGCCCATTCCGGGGGGGCATGAACACTGAAGCTTTCTTT. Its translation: CASSPFRGGMNTEAFF.

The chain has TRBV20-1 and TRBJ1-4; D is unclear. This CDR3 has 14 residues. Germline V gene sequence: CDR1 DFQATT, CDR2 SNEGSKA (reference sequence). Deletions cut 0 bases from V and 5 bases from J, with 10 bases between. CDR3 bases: TGCAGTGCTAGAGATCGGGTATCCAATGAAAAACTGTTTTTT. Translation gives CSARDRVSNEKLFF.

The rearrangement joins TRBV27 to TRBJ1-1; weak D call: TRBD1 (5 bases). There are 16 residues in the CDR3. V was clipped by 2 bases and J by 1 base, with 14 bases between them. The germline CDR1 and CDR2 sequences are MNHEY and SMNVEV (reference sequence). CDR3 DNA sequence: TGTGCCAGCAGTTTAGGAACGAAAAGGGGGAACACTGAAGCTTTCTTT. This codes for CASSLGTKRGNTEAFF.

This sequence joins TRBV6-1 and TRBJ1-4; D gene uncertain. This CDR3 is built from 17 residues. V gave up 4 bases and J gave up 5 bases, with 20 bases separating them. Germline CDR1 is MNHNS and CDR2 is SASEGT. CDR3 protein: CASSVAERINKNEKLFF. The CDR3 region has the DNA TGTGCCAGCAGTGTTGCAGAGAGGATAAACAAGAATGAAAAACTGTTTTTT.

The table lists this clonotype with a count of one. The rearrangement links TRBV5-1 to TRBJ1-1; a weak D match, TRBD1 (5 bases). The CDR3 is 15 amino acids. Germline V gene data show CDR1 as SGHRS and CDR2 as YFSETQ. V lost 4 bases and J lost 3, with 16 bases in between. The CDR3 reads CASSPRRGADTEAFF. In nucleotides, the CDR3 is TGCGCCAGCAGCCCCCGTAGGGGCGCGGACACTGAAGCTTTCTTT.

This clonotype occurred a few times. As DNA, the CDR3 is TGTGCCAGCGTGAACCTGGCGGGTCACAATGAGCAGTTCTTC. Its protein is CASVNLAGHNEQFF. This chain uses TRBV12-3 or TRBV12-4 with TRBJ2-5; the D gene is possibly TRBD2 (5 bases). TRBJ2-1 matches the DNA end more closely, so the J call is doubtful. The CDR3 has 14 amino acids.

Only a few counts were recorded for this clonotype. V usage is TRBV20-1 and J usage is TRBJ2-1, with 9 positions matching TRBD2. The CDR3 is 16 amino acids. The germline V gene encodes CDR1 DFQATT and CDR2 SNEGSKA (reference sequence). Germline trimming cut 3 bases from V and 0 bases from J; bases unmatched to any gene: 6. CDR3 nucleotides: TGCAGTGCTAGGAGCCTAGCGGGGAGCTCCTACAATGAGCAGTTCTTC. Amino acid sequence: CSARSLAGSSYNEQFF.

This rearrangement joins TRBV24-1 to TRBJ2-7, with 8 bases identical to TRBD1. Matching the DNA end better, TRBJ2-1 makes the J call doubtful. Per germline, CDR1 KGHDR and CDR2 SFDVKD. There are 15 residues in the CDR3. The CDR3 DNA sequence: TGTGCCACCAGTGATCCCGGACAGGGAGTGAATGAGCAGTTCTTC. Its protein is CATSDPGQGVNEQFF.

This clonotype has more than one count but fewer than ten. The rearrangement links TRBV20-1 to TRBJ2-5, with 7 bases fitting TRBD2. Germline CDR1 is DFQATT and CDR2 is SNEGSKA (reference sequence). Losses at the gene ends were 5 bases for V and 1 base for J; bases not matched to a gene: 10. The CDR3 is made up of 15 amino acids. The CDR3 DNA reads TGCAGTGCTGTGAGCGCGGGAGAGGTCCAAGAGACCCAGTACTTC. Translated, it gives CSAVSAGEVQETQYF.